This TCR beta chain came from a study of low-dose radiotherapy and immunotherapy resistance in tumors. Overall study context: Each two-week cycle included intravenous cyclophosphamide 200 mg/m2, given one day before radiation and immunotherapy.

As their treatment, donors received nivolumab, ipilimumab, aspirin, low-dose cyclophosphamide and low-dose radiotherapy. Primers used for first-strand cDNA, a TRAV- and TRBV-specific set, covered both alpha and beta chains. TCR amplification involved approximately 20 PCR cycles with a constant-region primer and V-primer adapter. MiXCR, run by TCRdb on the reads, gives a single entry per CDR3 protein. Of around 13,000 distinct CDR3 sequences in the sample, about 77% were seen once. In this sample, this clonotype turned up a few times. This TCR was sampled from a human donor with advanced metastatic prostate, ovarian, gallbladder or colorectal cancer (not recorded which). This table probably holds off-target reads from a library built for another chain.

The chain's CDR3 is CASSPGQGAPEQYF. The CDR3 DNA sequence: TGTGCCAGCAGTCCGGGACAGGGGGCCCCAGAGCAGTACTTC. The chain is built from TRBV6-1 and TRBJ2-7, with 12 bases lining up with TRBD1. V gave up 5 bases and J gave up 7 bases; unmatched junction bases: 6. The CDR3 totals 14 residues. The V gene's germline CDR1 is MNHNS and CDR2 SASEGT.